The clone carrying this T cell receptor (beta chain) was seen just once. Its specificity is unknown. The germline gives CDR1 SGHNT, CDR2 YENEEA. The CDR3 has 12 amino acids. Between the trimmed V and J ends, which lost 2 bases and 7 bases, there was a span of 8 bases. The sample comes from a study of CD8+ T cells in alopecia areata. Study-wide results and caveats: Affected scalp, especially in alopecia totalis/universalis, had a higher clonality than normal scalp did.

Treatment: oral pan-JAK inhibitor, 5-10 mg twice daily. After isolation, RNA underwent reverse transcription to generate cDNA as the sequencing template. TCRdb's table, derived via immunoSEQ multiplex PCR, lists solely in-frame clones and lacks some. The sample holds under 150,000 clones, around 54% seen once. Sequenced material: CD4+ T cells sorted from blood, taken at week 24, from a patient treated with tofacitinib. J is TRBJ1-2 and V is TRBV11-3; no clear D. This TCR came from a human donor with alopecia areata. Written as DNA, the CDR3 is TGTGCCAGCAGCTTAAAATCGATTGGCTACACCTTC. Its translation is CASSLKSIGYTF.